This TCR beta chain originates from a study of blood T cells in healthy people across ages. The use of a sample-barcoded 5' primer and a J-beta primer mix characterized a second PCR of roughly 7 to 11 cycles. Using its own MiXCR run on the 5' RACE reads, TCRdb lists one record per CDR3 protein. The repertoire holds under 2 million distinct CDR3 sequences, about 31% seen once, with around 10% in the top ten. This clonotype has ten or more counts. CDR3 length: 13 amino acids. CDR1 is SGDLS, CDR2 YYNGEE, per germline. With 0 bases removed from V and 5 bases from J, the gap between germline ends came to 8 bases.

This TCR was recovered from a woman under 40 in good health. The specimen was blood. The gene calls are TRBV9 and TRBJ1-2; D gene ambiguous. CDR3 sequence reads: CASSVEGGYGYTF. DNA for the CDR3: TGTGCCAGCAGCGTAGAGGGAGGGTATGGCTACACCTTC.